The rows below give T cell receptor beta chains drawn from one sample of a study of T-cell reconstitution after alpha-beta-depleted transplantation in children. TCRdb recomputed calls from the PCR reads with MiXCR, one row per CDR3 protein. Here the sample spans approximately 980,000 distinct CDR3 sequences, about 29% being singletons. The sample here was PBMCs, mostly from graft donor cells, taken 360 days after TCRalphabeta/CD19-depleted stem cell transplant. These receptors all come from a boy less than two years old who had a stem cell transplant for SCID, so the T cells may come from the graft donor. The CDR3 runs from the conserved cysteine through the conserved F or W. The D gene is left open where the match is weak. For some rows the clone size is stated as once, few or many, or as a class when expanded; others skip it.

j_call d_call clone_size cdr3_length v_call cdr3_nt cdr3_aa
TRBJ1-2 NA few 11 TRBV29-1 TGCAGCGTTGATGGGGGGTATGGCTACACCTTC CSVDGGYGYTF
TRBJ2-2 NA NA 15 TRBV5-5 TGTGCCAGCAGCTTGGCCCCCGAGAACACCGGGGAGCTGTTTTTT CASSLAPENTGELFF
TRBJ2-7 TRBD2 few 15 TRBV20-1 TGCAGTGCTAGAGAACAACTAGCGGGATCTTACGAGCAGTACTTC CSAREQLAGSYEQYF
TRBJ2-1 TRBD1 once 20 TRBV5-1 TGCGCCAGCAGCTCACTGACTGAATCACCGGGACAGTCGTATCAGGGTGAGCAGTTCTTC CASSSLTESPGQSYQGEQFF
TRBJ2-2 NA few 18 TRBV6-1 TGTGCCAGCAGTGCCCGTACAGGGAGGGGATCGAACACCGGGGAGCTGTTTTTT CASSARTGRGSNTGELFF
TRBJ2-1 NA NA 16 TRBV4-1 TGCGCCAGCAGCCAAGATTATCGGGGGCCGATTAATGAGCAGTTCTTC CASSQDYRGPINEQFF
TRBJ2-1 TRBD1 NA 15 TRBV5-5 TGTGCCAGCAGCGCCAGACAGGGGAGCAATTCTGAGCAGTTCTTC CASSARQGSNSEQFF
TRBJ1-3 NA NA 17 TRBV6-4 TGTGCCAGCAGTGAGGGGGTTGACAGCGGGTCTGGAAACACCATATATTTT CASSEGVDSGSGNTIYF
TRBJ1-4 NA NA 15 TRBV7-8 TGTGCCAGCAGCAATCCAAGGACGGGAAGTGAAAAACTGTTTTTT CASSNPRTGSEKLFF
TRBJ2-1 NA many 14 TRBV5-1 TGCGCCAGCAGCTTGGGCGACGCCTACAATGAGCAGTTCTTC CASSLGDAYNEQFF
TRBJ2-1 NA NA 17 TRBV29-1 TGCAGCGTCGACCGGTTAGAGGTGCCTCGTTTCTACAATGAGCAGTTCTTC CSVDRLEVPRFYNEQFF
TRBJ2-7 NA NA 14 TRBV11-2 TGTGCCAGCAGCTTAGCTCCCATACAAGGCGAGCAGTACTTC CASSLAPIQGEQYF
TRBJ2-2 TRBD1 few 16 TRBV12-3/TRBV12-4 TGTGCCAGCAACCAGGGACAGTGGAGAAACACCGGGGAGCTGTTTTTT CASNQGQWRNTGELFF
TRBJ2-3 NA NA 13 TRBV29-1 TGCAGCGTTGGAACTAGGTACACAGATACGCAGTATTTT CSVGTRYTDTQYF
TRBJ2-7 NA few 11 TRBV10-3 TGTGCCCGGAGTGACGTCTACGAGCAGTACTTC CARSDVYEQYF
TRBJ1-4 TRBD1 NA 15 TRBV20-1 TGCAGTGCTAGATCCTCCAAGGGGGCAGGAGAAAAACTGTTTTTT CSARSSKGAGEKLFF
TRBJ1-1 NA NA 13 TRBV20-1 TGCAGTGCCAGGATCGCGGGGAACACTGAAGCTTTCTTT CSARIAGNTEAFF
TRBJ2-3 TRBD1 few 17 TRBV12-3/TRBV12-4 TGTGCCAGCAGTCCCCGGGCCGACAGGGGGGGTGCAGATACGCAGTATTTT CASSPRADRGGADTQYF
TRBJ2-5 NA many 14 TRBV4-1 TGCGCCAGCAGCCAAGTAACCAGGCAAGAGACCCAGTACTTC CASSQVTRQETQYF
TRBJ2-2 NA NA 16 TRBV9 TGTGCCAGCACCCAGGGGGGCATGAGGAACACCGGGGAGCTGTTTTTT CASTQGGMRNTGELFF
TRBJ2-7 TRBD1 few 16 TRBV12-3/TRBV12-4 TGTGCCAGCAGTTTAGTTGTTGGACAGGGTCTCGACGAGCAGTACTTC CASSLVVGQGLDEQYF
TRBJ2-2 NA few 16 TRBV7-6 TGTGCCAGCAGCTTATTAGGGACACTGAACACCGGGGAGCTGTTTTTT CASSLLGTLNTGELFF
TRBJ1-1 NA NA 14 TRBV15 TGTGCCACCAGCGCCACCGCGGTGAACACTGAAGCTTTCTTT CATSATAVNTEAFF
TRBJ2-2 NA NA 17 TRBV4-2 TGTGCCAGCAGCCCACTCTTAGGGGGGATGGACACCGGGGAGCTGTTTTTT CASSPLLGGMDTGELFF
TRBJ1-1 NA few 14 TRBV12-5 TGTGCTAGTGGACGACGACGGGGGCTCACTGAAGCTTTCTTT CASGRRRGLTEAFF
TRBJ2-5 NA many 12 TRBV10-3 TGTGCCATCGGGGCCGAACAAGAGACCCAGTACTTC CAIGAEQETQYF
TRBJ2-3 NA few 16 TRBV7-9 TGTGCCAGCAGCTTACCCCGGGATTTAGCCACAGATACGCAGTATTTT CASSLPRDLATDTQYF
TRBJ2-7 NA NA 15 TRBV9 TGTGCCAGCAGCCCCAAGGGGTTTGGGGGCTACGAGCAGTACTTC CASSPKGFGGYEQYF
TRBJ1-1 NA NA 14 TRBV28 TGTGCCAGCAGTTTTAGGGGGGCGCGGACTGAAGCTTTCTTT CASSFRGARTEAFF
TRBJ1-1 NA NA 12 TRBV5-1 TGCGCCAGCAGCTTCGACGGGTATGAAGCTTTCTTT CASSFDGYEAFF
TRBJ2-6 NA NA 17 TRBV6-2/TRBV6-3 TGTGCCAGCAGAGAGGCGGAGGTTAGCTCTGGGGCCAACGTCCTGACTTTC CASREAEVSSGANVLTF
TRBJ2-1 NA few 14 TRBV11-3 TGTGCCAGCAGCTTAGACCGGCAGTACAATGAGCAGTTCTTC CASSLDRQYNEQFF
TRBJ2-5 NA few 13 TRBV12-3/TRBV12-4 TGTGCCAGCAACGAGGCCCCACTGGAGACCCAGTACTTC CASNEAPLETQYF
TRBJ2-1 TRBD1 few 16 TRBV4-2 TGTGCCAGCAGCCAAGACCGACAGGGGGCCTACAATGAGCAGTTCTTC CASSQDRQGAYNEQFF
TRBJ2-1 TRBD2 few 14 TRBV20-1 TGCAGTGCACGGCGGGGGATCTCCTACAATGAGCAGTTCTTC CSARRGISYNEQFF
TRBJ1-5 NA NA 17 TRBV30 TGTGCCTGGAGTGGTAAGGGCAAAGGGTATAGCAATCAGCCCCAGCATTTT CAWSGKGKGYSNQPQHF
TRBJ2-3 TRBD1 NA 15 TRBV19 TGTGCCAGTAGGGACAGGGGGAAGTGGTCAGATACGCAGTATTTT CASRDRGKWSDTQYF
TRBJ2-7 NA NA 15 TRBV5-1 TGCGCCAGCAGCTTGACGGTCGCGACGAACTACGAGCAGTACTTC CASSLTVATNYEQYF
TRBJ2-1 NA NA 15 TRBV11-2 TGTGCCAGCAGCCCAGGACGATGGACAGACAATGAGCAGTTCTTC CASSPGRWTDNEQFF
TRBJ1-1 NA NA 12 TRBV29-1 TGCAGCGTTGAACCAGGGCTCGCTGAAGCTTTCTTT CSVEPGLAEAFF
TRBJ2-7 TRBD1 many 13 TRBV18 TGTGCCAGCTCAACCCGGGACAGCTACGAGCAGTACTTC CASSTRDSYEQYF